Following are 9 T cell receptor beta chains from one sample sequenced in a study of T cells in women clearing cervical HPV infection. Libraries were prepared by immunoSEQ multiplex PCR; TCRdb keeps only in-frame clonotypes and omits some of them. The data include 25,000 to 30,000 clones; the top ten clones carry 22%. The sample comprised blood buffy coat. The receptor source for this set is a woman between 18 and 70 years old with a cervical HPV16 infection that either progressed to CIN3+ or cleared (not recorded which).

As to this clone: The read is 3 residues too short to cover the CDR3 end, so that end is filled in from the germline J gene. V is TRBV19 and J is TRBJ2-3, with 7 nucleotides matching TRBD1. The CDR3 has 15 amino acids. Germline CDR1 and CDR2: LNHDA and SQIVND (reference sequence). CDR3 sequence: CASSISDALGQPQYF. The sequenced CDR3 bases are TGTGCCAGTAGTATTTCGGACGCCTTGGGACAGCCG. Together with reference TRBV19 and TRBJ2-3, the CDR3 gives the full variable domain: DGGITQSPKYLFRKEGQNVTLSCEQNLNHDAMYWYRQDPGQGLRLIYYSQIVNDFQKGDIAEGYSVSREKKESFPLTVTSAQKNPTAFYLCASSISDALGQPQYFGPGTRLTVL.

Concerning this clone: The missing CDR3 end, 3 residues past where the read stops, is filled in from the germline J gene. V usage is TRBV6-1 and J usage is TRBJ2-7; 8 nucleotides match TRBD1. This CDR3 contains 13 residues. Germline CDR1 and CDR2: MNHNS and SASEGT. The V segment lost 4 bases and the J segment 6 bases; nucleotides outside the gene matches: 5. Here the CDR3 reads CASSVQGAGEQYF. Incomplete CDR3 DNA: TGTGCCAGCAGTGTGCAGGGGGCCGGCGAG.

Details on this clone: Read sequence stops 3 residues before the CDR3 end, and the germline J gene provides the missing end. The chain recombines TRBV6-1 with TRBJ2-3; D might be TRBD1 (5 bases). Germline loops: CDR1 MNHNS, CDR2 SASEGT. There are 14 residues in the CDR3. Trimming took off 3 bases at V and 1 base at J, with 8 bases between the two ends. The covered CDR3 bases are TGTGCCAGCAGTGATAGGGGCGGCACAGATACG. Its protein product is CASSDRGGTDT. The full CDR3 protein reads CASSDRGGTDTQYF.

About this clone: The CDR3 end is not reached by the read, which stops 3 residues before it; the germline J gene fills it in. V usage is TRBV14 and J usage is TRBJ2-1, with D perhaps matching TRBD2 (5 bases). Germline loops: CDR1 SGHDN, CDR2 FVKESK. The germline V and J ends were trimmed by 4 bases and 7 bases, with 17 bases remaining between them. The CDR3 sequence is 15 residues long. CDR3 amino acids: CASSPGLGEKNEQFF. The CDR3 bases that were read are TGTGCCAGCAGCCCTGGACTTGGAGAAAAAAATGAG.

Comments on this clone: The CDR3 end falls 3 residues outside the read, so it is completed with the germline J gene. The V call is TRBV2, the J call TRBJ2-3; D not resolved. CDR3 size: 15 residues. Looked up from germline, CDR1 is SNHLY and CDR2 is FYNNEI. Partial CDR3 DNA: TGTGCCAGCAGTGATGAACAGATTTCCAATCAGCCG. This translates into CASSDEQISNQP. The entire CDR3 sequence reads CASSDEQISNQPQYF.

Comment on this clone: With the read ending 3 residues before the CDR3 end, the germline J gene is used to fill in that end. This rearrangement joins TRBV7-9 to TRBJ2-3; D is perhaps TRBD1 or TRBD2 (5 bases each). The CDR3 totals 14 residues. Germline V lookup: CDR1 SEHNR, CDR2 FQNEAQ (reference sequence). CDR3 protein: CASSNQGVGQPQYF. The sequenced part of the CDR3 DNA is TGTGCCAGCAGCAATCAGGGAGTGGGGCAGCCG.

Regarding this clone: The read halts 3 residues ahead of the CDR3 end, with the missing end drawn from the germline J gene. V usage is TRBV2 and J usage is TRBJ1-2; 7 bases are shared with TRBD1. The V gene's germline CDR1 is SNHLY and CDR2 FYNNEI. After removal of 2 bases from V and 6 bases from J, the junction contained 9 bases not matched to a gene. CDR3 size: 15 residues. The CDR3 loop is CASSEFDRVGDGYTF. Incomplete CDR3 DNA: TGTGCCAGCAGTGAATTTGACAGGGTGGGAGATGGC.

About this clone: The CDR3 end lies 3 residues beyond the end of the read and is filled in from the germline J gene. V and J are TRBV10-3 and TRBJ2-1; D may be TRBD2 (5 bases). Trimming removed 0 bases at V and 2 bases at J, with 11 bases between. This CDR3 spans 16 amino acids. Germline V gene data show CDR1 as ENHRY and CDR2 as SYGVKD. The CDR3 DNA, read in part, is TGTGCCATCAGTGAGTCGGAAAGCGGAGCCTACAATGAG. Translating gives CAISESESGAYNE. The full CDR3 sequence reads CAISESESGAYNEQFF.

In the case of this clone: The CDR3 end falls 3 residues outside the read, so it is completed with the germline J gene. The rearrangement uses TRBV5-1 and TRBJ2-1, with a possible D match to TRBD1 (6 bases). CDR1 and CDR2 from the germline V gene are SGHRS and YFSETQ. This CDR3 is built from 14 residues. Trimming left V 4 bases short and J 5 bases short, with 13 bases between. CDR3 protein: CASSLRDTDNEQFF. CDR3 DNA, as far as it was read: TGCGCCAGCAGCCTCCGGGACACCGACAATGAG.